This T cell receptor (beta chain) was recorded in a study of prognosis after radiotherapy for stage I lung cancer. Study overall: Concurrent therapy with stereotactic body radiotherapy was given to no patient.

This clonotype was seen at least ten times. The antigen is undetermined. A much bigger clone sits one base away, suggesting this may be a read error. CDR1 MNHNS and CDR2 SASEGT come from the germline V gene. The CDR3 is 15 amino acids. The V end lost 6 bases, the J end lost 2 bases, and 14 bases lay between the germline ends. General study points: There were reportedly differences in TRBV and TRBJ gene usage between patients with and without metastases. Tumor-specific reactivity of the expanded TCR clones remained undetermined.

The genomic DNA TCR beta CDR3 region underwent two rounds of multiplex PCR. Used in first-round PCR were primers specific to each TRBV and TRBJ gene. TCRdb re-called the multiplex PCR reads with MiXCR, one entry per CDR3 protein. Of over 11,000 distinct CDR3 sequences listed, about a quarter are singletons. This rearrangement joins TRBV6-1 to TRBJ1-5, with D tentatively TRBD1 (6 bases). This sequence originates from a donor at least 50 years old with non-small cell lung cancer. The sample here was PBMCs, taken before or after stereotactic body radiation therapy (not recorded which). CDR3 sequence reads: CASRRQVNGNQPQHF. The CDR3 nucleotides are TGTGCCAGCAGGCGACAGGTTAATGGCAATCAGCCCCAGCATTTT.